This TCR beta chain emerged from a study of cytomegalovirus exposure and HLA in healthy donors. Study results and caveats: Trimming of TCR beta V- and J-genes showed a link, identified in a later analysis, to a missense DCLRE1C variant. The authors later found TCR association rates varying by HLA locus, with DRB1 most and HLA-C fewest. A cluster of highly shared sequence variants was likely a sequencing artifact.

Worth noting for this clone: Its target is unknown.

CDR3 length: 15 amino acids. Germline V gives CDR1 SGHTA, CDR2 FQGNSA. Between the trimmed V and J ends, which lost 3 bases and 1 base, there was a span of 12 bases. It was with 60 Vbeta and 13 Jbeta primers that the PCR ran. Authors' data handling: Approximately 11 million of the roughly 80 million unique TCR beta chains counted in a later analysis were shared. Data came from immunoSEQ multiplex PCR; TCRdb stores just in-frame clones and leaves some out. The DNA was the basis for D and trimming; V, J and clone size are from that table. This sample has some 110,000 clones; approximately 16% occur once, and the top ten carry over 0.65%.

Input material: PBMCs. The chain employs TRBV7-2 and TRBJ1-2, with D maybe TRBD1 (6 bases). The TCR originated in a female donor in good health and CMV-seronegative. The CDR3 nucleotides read TGTGCCAGCAGCTTGTATTTACAGGGTAACTATGGCTACACCTTC. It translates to CASSLYLQGNYGYTF.